These 28 T cell receptor beta chains originate from one sample sequenced in a study of long-term antiretroviral therapy in people with HIV. With survey level as its setting, the immunoSEQ assay was v3.0. Profiling relied on immunoSEQ multiplex PCR, and the TCRdb table lists in-frame clones only, not all of them. Counted here are more than 25,000 clones, around 97% occurring once; the ten biggest clones make up under 2.5%. The sample was unsorted PBMCs, taken 7.6 years after starting antiretroviral therapy. The receptor set was obtained from a man in his thirties or forties with HIV.

The J gene is TRBJ2-3, the V gene TRBV7-3, with D possibly being TRBD2 (7 bases). The CDR3 is made up of 15 amino acids. Trimming pared 2 bases from V and 2 bases from J, leaving 11 bases between. CDR1 and CDR2 (germline): SGHTA, FQGTGA. The CDR3 sequence: CASSLDGGLTDTQYF. For the CDR3, the DNA is TGTGCCAGCAGCTTAGACGGGGGGCTCACAGATACGCAGTATTTT. Combining the CDR3 with reference TRBV7-3 and TRBJ2-3 gives the whole variable domain GAGVSQTPSNKVTEKGKYVELRCDPISGHTALYWYRQSLGQGPEFLIYFQGTGAADDSGLPNDRFFAVRPEGSVSTLKIQRTERGDSAVYLCASSLDGGLTDTQYFGPGTRLTVL.

This CDR3 reads CASSQDRDTGELFF. The CDR3 DNA reads TGCGCCAGCAGCCAAGATCGAGACACCGGGGAGCTGTTTTTT. The V gene is TRBV4-1, the J gene TRBJ2-2; D gene ambiguous. Germline-derived CDR1 and CDR2 are MGHRA and YSYEKL. V was pared by 0 bases and J by 3 bases, with 5 bases between. The length of the CDR3 is 14 residues.

The rearrangement uses TRBV27 and TRBJ2-3; no definite D call. The V end lost 4 bases, the J end lost 6 bases, and 8 bases lay between the germline ends. The CDR3 extends over 12 amino acids. Germline values: CDR1 MNHEY, CDR2 SMNVEV (reference sequence). The CDR3 here is CASSSWTDTQYF. The CDR3 DNA reads as TGTGCCAGCAGTTCGTGGACGGATACGCAGTATTTT.

The CDR3: CAGQITGSTDTQYF. CDR3 sequence (DNA): TGTGCCGGACAAATAACCGGGAGCACAGATACGCAGTATTTT. This rearrangement joins TRBV7-5 to TRBJ2-3; the table names TRBD1, a call not compared with the DNA. TRBV7-5 is termed a pseudogene. There are 14 residues in the CDR3.

V gene TRBV2 combines with J gene TRBJ1-5; no reliable D call. The CDR3 is 13 amino acids. V lost 4 bases and J lost 11, with 15 bases in between. Germline CDR1 SNHLY, CDR2 FYNNEI. The CDR3 region is CASSGPRGPTQHF. CDR3 DNA sequence: TGTGCCAGCAGTGGCCCTCGGGGTCCGACCCAGCATTTT. The full variable domain, completed using reference TRBV2 and TRBJ1-5, is EPEVTQTPSHQVTQMGQEVILRCVPISNHLYFYWYRQILGQKVEFLVSFYNNEISEKSEIFDDQFSVERPDGSNFTLKIRSTKLEDSAMYFCASSGPRGPTQHFGDGTRLSIL.

This chain connects TRBV4-2 to TRBJ2-7, with D tentatively TRBD1 or TRBD2 (5 bases each). The germline V gene has CDR1 LGHNA and CDR2 YNFKEQ. The CDR3 spans 14 residues. V lost 2 bases and J 2 bases, leaving 10 bases between the germline ends. CDR3 in DNA: TGTGCCAGCAGCCAAAATCGGGGCCCCTACGAGCAGTACTTC. Translation gives CASSQNRGPYEQYF.

This chain joins TRBV4-3 and TRBJ2-7; possibly TRBD2 for D (6 bases). Trimming removed 3 bases from V and 3 bases from J, with 15 bases in between. The CDR3 spans 15 residues. In germline, CDR1 is LGHNA, CDR2 YSLEER. This CDR3 is CASSQNVGGVYEQYF. The CDR3 nucleotides are TGCGCCAGCAGCCAGAACGTAGGAGGGGTCTACGAGCAGTACTTC.

The chain carries TRBV6-1 and TRBJ1-3, with unresolved D. From germline, CDR1 is MNHNS and CDR2 SASEGT. CDR3 length: 15 residues. Trimming stripped 6 bases from V and 0 bases from J, with 12 bases between. This CDR3 reads CASSGSADSGNTIYF. The CDR3 nucleotides read TGTGCCAGCAGCGGAAGTGCGGACTCTGGAAACACCATATATTTT.

The V gene is TRBV2, the J gene TRBJ2-7, with TRBD2 matching over 9 bases. CDR3 length: 15 residues. In germline, CDR1 is SNHLY, CDR2 FYNNEI. The junction had 7 bases not matched to a gene; V was cut back by 2 bases and J by 5 bases. The CDR3 DNA sequence: TGTGCCAGCAGTGAATTGGCTAGCGGGAATCACGAGCAGTACTTC. It encodes CASSELASGNHEQYF. Filled out from reference TRBV2 and TRBJ2-7, the complete variable domain reads EPEVTQTPSHQVTQMGQEVILRCVPISNHLYFYWYRQILGQKVEFLVSFYNNEISEKSEIFDDQFSVERPDGSNFTLKIRSTKLEDSAMYFCASSELASGNHEQYFGPGTRLTVT.

This sequence joins TRBV7-2 and TRBJ2-7; the match to TRBD2 covers 7 bases. The CDR3 sequence is 14 residues long. J gave up 6 bases and V 2 bases, and 7 bases lay outside the gene matches. Germline V gives CDR1 SGHTA, CDR2 FQGNSA. CDR3 nucleotide sequence: TGTGCCAGCAGCTTACTCCGACTAGCAGCCGAGCAGTACTTC. Translated: CASSLLRLAAEQYF.

This chain joins TRBV27 and TRBJ2-7; D is possibly TRBD1 or TRBD2 (5 bases each). CDR1 and CDR2 from the germline V gene are MNHEY and SMNVEV (reference sequence). The CDR3 is 15 residues long. The V and J ends lost 6 bases and 4 bases respectively, with 19 bases between them. CDR3 amino acids: CASRGTEGRLYEQYF. The CDR3 DNA is TGTGCCAGCAGGGGCACTGAGGGACGCTTGTACGAGCAGTACTTC.

The gene calls are TRBV7-9 and TRBJ1-6; D is perhaps TRBD1 (5 bases). V lost 2 bases to trimming and J lost 1 base, with 9 bases between them. This CDR3 contains 16 residues. Germline V gives CDR1 SEHNR, CDR2 FQNEAQ (reference sequence). CDR3 DNA sequence: TGTGCCAGCAGCTTATCGGGGGGGTCCTATAATTCACCCCTCCACTTT. As protein: CASSLSGGSYNSPLHF.

J is TRBJ2-7 and V is TRBV6-6; 7 positions match TRBD1. V dropped 6 bases and J dropped 4; count of bases not matched to a gene: 12. CDR3 length: 15 amino acids. CDR1 is MNHNY and CDR2 is SVGAGI in the germline V gene (reference sequence). The CDR3 region has the DNA TGTGCCAGCAGGGGACAGCGGAATGGGATTTACGAGCAGTACTTC. Amino acids: CASRGQRNGIYEQYF.

V and J are TRBV6-5 and TRBJ1-5; 8 bases agree with TRBD1. This CDR3 region has 13 residues. J lost 7 bases, V lost 5 bases, and 4 bases had no gene match. From germline, CDR1 is MNHEY and CDR2 SVGAGI. CDR3 protein: CASSMDRVQPQHF. Here the CDR3 DNA reads TGTGCCAGCAGTATGGACAGGGTGCAGCCCCAGCATTTT.

The V gene is TRBV19, the J gene TRBJ1-5; 11 positions agree with TRBD1. The CDR3 is made up of 14 amino acids. The ends lost 7 bases at V and 9 bases at J; junction bases unmatched: 8. The germline V gene has CDR1 LNHDA and CDR2 SQIVND (reference sequence). The CDR3 here is CASNLRDRGRPQHF. The CDR3 nucleotides read TGTGCCAGTAACCTCCGGGACAGGGGGAGGCCCCAGCATTTT.

This clone appeared a single time. J is TRBJ2-7 and V is TRBV9, with TRBD2 matching over 14 bases. The J segment lost 7 bases and the V segment lost 4 bases, leaving 4 bases of the junction unmatched. CDR1 is SGDLS, CDR2 YYNGEE, per germline. The CDR3 loop spans 14 amino acids. The CDR3 spells CASSPGLAGAEQYF. As DNA, the CDR3 is TGTGCCAGCAGCCCGGGACTAGCGGGAGCGGAGCAGTACTTC.

The chain joins TRBV4-1 to TRBJ2-3; the D call may be TRBD1 or TRBD2 (5 bases each). CDR3 length: 17 residues. From germline, CDR1 is MGHRA and CDR2 YSYEKL. V shed 1 base and J shed 5 bases, with 19 bases lying between them. The CDR3 here is CASSQGPGPSVVDTQYF. The CDR3 nucleotides are TGCGCCAGCAGCCAAGGACCGGGGCCCTCGGTAGTAGATACGCAGTATTTT.

The chain couples TRBV10-1 to TRBJ1-4, with a weak D call TRBD1 (6 bases). Trimming removed 6 bases from V and 6 bases from J, with 23 bases in between. The length of the CDR3 is 17 residues. Germline CDR1 is WNHNN and CDR2 is SYGVQD (reference sequence). CDR3 coding DNA: TGCGCCAGCAGGGACTCAACTAGGGGGGGCAAGGATGAAAAACTGTTTTTT. Protein sequence: CASRDSTRGGKDEKLFF.

The rearrangement joins TRBV29-1 to TRBJ1-5, with TRBD1 matching over 9 bases. Looked up from germline, CDR1 is SQVTM and CDR2 is ANQGSEA. The CDR3 is 15 residues long. The V and J ends lost 5 bases and 7 bases, in that order; junction bases with no gene match: 12. The CDR3 is CSVTTDGQGRQPQHF. The CDR3, as DNA: TGCAGCGTTACCACGGACGGACAGGGGAGGCAGCCCCAGCATTTT. The full variable domain, completed using reference TRBV29-1 and TRBJ1-5, is SAVISQKPSRDICQRGTSLTIQCQVDSQVTMMFWYRQQPGQSLTLIATANQGSEATYESGFVIDKFPISRPNLTFSTLTVSNMSPEDSSIYLCSVTTDGQGRQPQHFGDGTRLSIL.

The chain carries TRBV19 and TRBJ1-1; 8 nucleotides align to TRBD1. CDR3 length: 14 amino acids. Germline values: CDR1 LNHDA, CDR2 SQIVND (reference sequence). J was trimmed by 7 bases and V by 7 bases; bases with no gene match: 11. The CDR3 nucleotides read TGTGCCAGTACCCGCCGGACAGGGATAAGTGAAGCTTTCTTT. Amino acid sequence: CASTRRTGISEAFF.

The chain has TRBV6-1 and TRBJ1-5; the D gene is possibly TRBD1 (5 bases). Germline V lookup: CDR1 MNHNS, CDR2 SASEGT. V lost 6 bases and J 2 bases, leaving 14 bases between the germline ends. This CDR3 comprises 15 residues. The CDR3 reads CASRLGRGRNQPQHF. DNA for the CDR3: TGTGCCAGCAGGCTCGGGAGGGGTCGCAATCAGCCCCAGCATTTT.

The chain has TRBV6-5 and TRBJ2-5; either TRBD1 or TRBD2 may supply D (6 bases each). The CDR3 has 14 amino acids. Germline V gene sequence: CDR1 MNHEY, CDR2 SVGAGI. Between the trimmed V and J ends, which lost 2 bases and 2 bases, there was a span of 9 bases. The CDR3 nucleotides read TGTGCCAGCAGTTACAGGGGGGCACAAGAGACCCAGTACTTC. Its translation: CASSYRGAQETQYF.

The J gene is TRBJ1-1, the V gene TRBV6-1; D gene uncertain. The CDR3 loop spans 13 amino acids. Trimming removed 6 bases from V and 1 base from J, with 9 bases in between. The germline gives CDR1 MNHNS, CDR2 SASEGT. In DNA, the CDR3 is TGTGCCAGCAGCGAGGTCGCGAACACTGAAGCTTTCTTT. Its translation: CASSEVANTEAFF.

The chain joins TRBV10-3 to TRBJ2-7, with 7 bases fitting TRBD1. Looked up from germline, CDR1 is ENHRY and CDR2 is SYGVKD. This CDR3 region has 15 residues. V lost 0 bases to trimming and J lost 2 bases; unmatched junction nucleotides: 4. CDR3 DNA sequence: TGTGCCATCAGTGAGTCGGGGACAGCCGCCTACGAGCAGTACTTC. Translating it yields CAISESGTAAYEQYF.

The chain joins TRBV10-3 to TRBJ1-2; D unclear. CDR1 ENHRY and CDR2 SYGVKD come from the germline V gene. The CDR3 runs to 14 residues. The V end was cut by 10 bases, the J end by 2 bases, with 17 bases between. CDR3 amino acids: CATRPNTDNYGYTF. The CDR3 DNA reads as TGTGCCACCAGACCGAATACGGACAACTATGGCTACACCTTC.

The chain employs TRBV15 and TRBJ2-5, with no clear D. Germline assignment: CDR1 LNHNV and CDR2 YYDKDF (reference sequence). The CDR3 is made up of 14 amino acids. Trimming removed 4 bases at V and 4 bases at J, with 13 bases between. For the CDR3, the DNA is TGTGCCACCAGCATCAGACGGCGCACAGAGACCCAGTACTTC. The encoded protein is CATSIRRRTETQYF.

This rearrangement joins TRBV27 to TRBJ1-2; D is possibly TRBD1 (6 bases). This CDR3 is 15 amino acids long. Germline CDR1 MNHEY, CDR2 SMNVEV (reference sequence). The ends were cut back, 6 bases at V and 7 bases at J, with 21 bases in the middle. CDR3 region: CASRSGARLGFGYTF. The CDR3, as DNA: TGTGCCAGCAGATCGGGGGCACGGCTAGGGTTTGGCTACACCTTC.

This chain links TRBV15 with TRBJ2-3; either TRBD1 or TRBD2 may supply D (5 bases each). Germline assignment: CDR1 LNHNV and CDR2 YYDKDF (reference sequence). V lost 0 bases and J lost 2, with 12 bases in between. This CDR3 spans 16 amino acids. The CDR3, as DNA: TGTGCCACCAGCAGAGAGTCGCAGGGAGACACAGATACGCAGTATTTT. Amino acids: CATSRESQGDTDTQYF.